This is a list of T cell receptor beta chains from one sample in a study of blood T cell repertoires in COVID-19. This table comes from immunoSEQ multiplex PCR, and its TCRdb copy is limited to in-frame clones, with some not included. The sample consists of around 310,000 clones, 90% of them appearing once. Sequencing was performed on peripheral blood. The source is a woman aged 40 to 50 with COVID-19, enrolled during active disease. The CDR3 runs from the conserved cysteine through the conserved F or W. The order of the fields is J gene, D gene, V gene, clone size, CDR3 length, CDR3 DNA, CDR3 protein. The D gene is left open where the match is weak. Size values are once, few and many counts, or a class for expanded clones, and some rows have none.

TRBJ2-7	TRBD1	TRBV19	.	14	TGTGCCAGTAGTATGACAGGGTGGGCCTACGAGCAGTACTTC	CASSMTGWAYEQYF
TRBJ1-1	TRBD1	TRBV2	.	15	TGTGCCAGCATCGGATACAGGACAGGGCGGATTGAAGCTTTCTTT	CASIGYRTGRIEAFF
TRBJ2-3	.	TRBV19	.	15	TGTGCCAGTAGCCTAGCGAGGGGCAGCACAGATACGCAGTATTTT	CASSLARGSTDTQYF
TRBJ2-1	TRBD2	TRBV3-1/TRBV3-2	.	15	TGTGCCAGCAGCCTCGGACTAGGACTAAACAATGAGCAGTTCTTC	CASSLGLGLNNEQFF
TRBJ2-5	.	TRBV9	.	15	TGTGCCAGCAGCGTATGGGACTCTCGGCAAGAGACCCAGTACTTC	CASSVWDSRQETQYF
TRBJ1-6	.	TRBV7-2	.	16	TGTGCCAGCAGGGGGCGGACGAGCTCCTATAATTCACCCCTCCACTTT	CASRGRTSSYNSPLHF
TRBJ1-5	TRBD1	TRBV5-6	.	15	TGTGCCAGCAGCTTGGGACAGGGTAGTAATCAGCCCCAGCATTTT	CASSLGQGSNQPQHF
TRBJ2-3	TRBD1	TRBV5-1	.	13	TGCGCCAGCAGCGCAGGGGGCGGTGATACGCAGTATTTT	CASSAGGGDTQYF
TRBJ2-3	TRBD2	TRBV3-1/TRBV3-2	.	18	TGTGCCAGCAGCTGGGGACTAGCGGGAGGGACTAGCACAGATACGCAGTATTTT	CASSWGLAGGTSTDTQYF
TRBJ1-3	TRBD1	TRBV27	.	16	TGTGCCAGCAGTCCCCTCACAGGGGTTTTTGGAAACACCATATATTTT	CASSPLTGVFGNTIYF
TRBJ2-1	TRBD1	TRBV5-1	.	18	TGCGCCAGCAGCTTGGAGGGGGCCGCCACCTCCCCCTACAATGAGCAGTTCTTC	CASSLEGAATSPYNEQFF
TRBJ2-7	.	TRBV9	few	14	TGTGCCAGCAGCGTAGGCAGGGCTAACTACGAGCAGTACTTC	CASSVGRANYEQYF
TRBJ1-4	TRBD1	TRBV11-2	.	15	TGTGCCAGCAGCCCAAAGGCAGGGGGCGTCGGAAAACTGTTTTTT	CASSPKAGGVGKLFF
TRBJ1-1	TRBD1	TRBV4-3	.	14	TGCGCCAGCAGCCGACAGGGGATGAACACTGAAGCTTTCTTT	CASSRQGMNTEAFF